Listed below are T cell receptor beta chains from one sample, sequenced in a study of cytomegalovirus exposure and HLA in healthy donors. This table comes from immunoSEQ multiplex PCR, and its TCRdb copy is limited to in-frame clones, with some not included. The table records under 100,000 clones, about three quarters of them present only once. Specimen: PBMCs. These receptors all come from a woman in her fifties or sixties in good health and CMV-seropositive. Both conserved end residues are part of each CDR3. Fields, in order: D gene, J gene, clone size, V gene, CDR3 protein, CDR3 DNA. The D gene is left open where the match is weak. Size tells how often a clone was seen (once, few, many) or the class of an expanded clone, and some rows leave it out.

d_call: NA; j_call: TRBJ1-2; clone_size: once; v_call: TRBV19; cdr3_aa: CASRRGEGVYGYTF; cdr3_nt: TGTGCCAGTAGGCGGGGTGAAGGGGTCTATGGCTACACCTTC
d_call: NA; j_call: TRBJ1-1; clone_size: NA; v_call: TRBV11-2; cdr3_aa: CASSFQEGEIEAFF; cdr3_nt: TGTGCCAGCAGCTTTCAAGAGGGTGAAATTGAAGCTTTCTTT
d_call: NA; j_call: TRBJ2-1; clone_size: NA; v_call: TRBV10-3; cdr3_aa: CATLSGHSYNEQFF; cdr3_nt: TGTGCCACCCTAAGCGGTCACTCCTACAATGAGCAGTTCTTC
d_call: NA; j_call: TRBJ2-5; clone_size: NA; v_call: TRBV28; cdr3_aa: CASSLRPPRGETQYF; cdr3_nt: TGTGCCAGCAGTTTACGGCCGCCCCGGGGAGAGACCCAGTACTTC
d_call: TRBD1; j_call: TRBJ2-3; clone_size: NA; v_call: TRBV7-3; cdr3_aa: CASSLTGTGGTDTQYF; cdr3_nt: TGTGCCAGCAGCTTAACCGGGACAGGGGGGACAGATACGCAGTATTTT
d_call: TRBD1; j_call: TRBJ1-1; clone_size: NA; v_call: TRBV5-5; cdr3_aa: CASQGGTEAFF; cdr3_nt: TGTGCCAGCCAGGGGGGAACTGAAGCTTTCTTT
d_call: TRBD1; j_call: TRBJ2-2; clone_size: NA; v_call: TRBV25-1; cdr3_aa: CASSETGAPGELFF; cdr3_nt: TGTGCCAGCAGTGAGACAGGGGCACCCGGGGAGCTGTTTTTT
d_call: TRBD2; j_call: TRBJ2-5; clone_size: once; v_call: TRBV10-3; cdr3_aa: CASTVTSGWGETQYF; cdr3_nt: TGTGCCTCAACGGTGACTAGCGGGTGGGGGGAGACCCAGTACTTC
d_call: NA; j_call: TRBJ2-3; clone_size: NA; v_call: TRBV7-3; cdr3_aa: CASSLRSQSDTQYF; cdr3_nt: TGTGCCAGCAGCTTAAGGTCCCAGTCAGATACGCAGTATTTT
d_call: NA; j_call: TRBJ2-5; clone_size: NA; v_call: TRBV5-6; cdr3_aa: CASSGLLQETQYF; cdr3_nt: TGTGCCAGCAGTGGGCTCCTGCAAGAGACCCAGTACTTC
d_call: TRBD1; j_call: TRBJ2-7; clone_size: NA; v_call: TRBV29-1; cdr3_aa: CSVGTGGPLFYEQYF; cdr3_nt: TGCAGCGTCGGGACAGGGGGCCCTCTTTTCTACGAGCAGTACTTC
d_call: NA; j_call: TRBJ1-2; clone_size: few; v_call: TRBV28; cdr3_aa: CASSPTGLYGYTF; cdr3_nt: TGTGCCAGCAGTCCGACAGGCCTCTATGGCTACACCTTC
d_call: TRBD2; j_call: TRBJ2-2; clone_size: NA; v_call: TRBV7-3; cdr3_aa: CASSSRTSGSLGGELFF; cdr3_nt: TGTGCCAGCAGCTCTAGGACTAGCGGGAGTCTAGGCGGGGAGCTGTTTTTT
d_call: NA; j_call: TRBJ2-1; clone_size: few; v_call: TRBV6-1; cdr3_aa: CASSDGQGNYNEQFF; cdr3_nt: TGTGCCAGCAGTGATGGTCAGGGTAACTACAATGAGCAGTTCTTC
d_call: TRBD1; j_call: TRBJ1-6; clone_size: NA; v_call: TRBV6-5; cdr3_aa: CASSSHRGPYNSPLHF; cdr3_nt: TGTGCCAGCAGTTCGCACAGGGGCCCCTATAATTCACCCCTCCACTTT
d_call: NA; j_call: TRBJ1-2; clone_size: NA; v_call: TRBV5-6; cdr3_aa: CASSLGPSNYGYTF; cdr3_nt: TGTGCCAGCAGCTTGGGGCCTTCTAACTATGGCTACACCTTC
d_call: TRBD1; j_call: TRBJ2-3; clone_size: NA; v_call: TRBV7-7; cdr3_aa: CASSLRTGGDTQYF; cdr3_nt: TGTGCTAGCAGCTTAAGAACAGGGGGAGATACGCAGTATTTT
d_call: TRBD1; j_call: TRBJ1-5; clone_size: NA; v_call: TRBV15; cdr3_aa: CATSTDRVQPQHF; cdr3_nt: TGTGCCACCAGCACAGACAGGGTACAGCCCCAGCATTTT
d_call: NA; j_call: TRBJ2-1; clone_size: NA; v_call: TRBV5-6; cdr3_aa: CASSFGNEQFF; cdr3_nt: TGTGCCAGCAGCTTCGGCAATGAGCAGTTCTTC
d_call: TRBD1; j_call: TRBJ1-2; clone_size: NA; v_call: TRBV28; cdr3_aa: CASSSYRDSAYGYTF; cdr3_nt: TGTGCCAGCAGTTCCTATCGGGACAGCGCGTATGGCTACACCTTC
d_call: NA; j_call: TRBJ2-7; clone_size: few; v_call: TRBV5-1; cdr3_aa: CASSLTPTSSYEQYF; cdr3_nt: TGCGCCAGCAGCTTGACCCCGACTAGCTCCTACGAGCAGTACTTC
d_call: TRBD2; j_call: TRBJ2-1; clone_size: NA; v_call: TRBV30; cdr3_aa: CAWKAGLAGRSEQFF; cdr3_nt: TGTGCCTGGAAAGCGGGACTAGCGGGACGAAGTGAGCAGTTCTTC